This T cell receptor (beta chain) was observed in a study of cytomegalovirus exposure and HLA in healthy donors. About the study: A data release that came early held approximately 85 million unique TCRs from HLA-typed donors.

PCR employed 60 Vbeta and 13 Jbeta primers. Profiled with immunoSEQ multiplex PCR; TCRdb holds only in-frame clones, not every one. Of 130,000 or so clones in the sample, about 74% were seen once. This CDR3 region has 13 residues. V was trimmed by 3 bases and J by 4 bases, leaving 8 bases between them. Germline V gene lookup returns CDR1 SGHRS and CDR2 YFSETQ. The sequence was obtained from a young man in good health and CMV-seronegative. The chain is built from TRBV5-1 and TRBJ1-5; tentatively, D is TRBD1 (6 bases). Sample: PBMCs. CDR3 bases: TGCGCCAGCAGCTGGGGGCAGAATCAGCCCCAGCATTTT. It codes for CASSWGQNQPQHF. Together with reference TRBV5-1 and TRBJ1-5, the CDR3 gives the full variable domain: KAGVTQTPRYLIKTRGQQVTLSCSPISGHRSVSWYQQTPGQGLQFLFEYFSETQRNKGNFPGRFSGRQFSNSRSEMNVSTLELGDSALYLCASSWGQNQPQHFGDGTRLSIL.